What follows are 7 T cell receptor beta chains derived from one specimen sequenced in a study of blood T cells in healthy people across ages. It was with a sample-barcoded 5' primer and a J-beta primer mix that a second PCR of roughly 7 to 12 cycles was run. TCRdb called the 5' RACE reads again in MiXCR, with one record for every CDR3 protein. The table includes about 1.5 million distinct CDR3 sequences, about 43% detected once. The sequenced material came from blood. The receptors derive from a woman between 18 and 30 years old in good health.

The chain is built from TRBV4-1 and TRBJ2-1; 11 bases match TRBD2. This CDR3 contains 17 residues. CDR1 and CDR2 (germline): MGHRA, YSYEKL. The trim removed 1 base at V and 7 bases at J, leaving 9 bases unmatched. DNA of the CDR3: TGCGCCAGCAGCCAAGTTAGCGGGAGGGCCGCGGATAATGAGCAGTTCTTC. Translated: CASSQVSGRAADNEQFF.

The chain has TRBV2 and TRBJ2-7; no clear D. CDR1 and CDR2 from the germline V gene are SNHLY and FYNNEI. This CDR3 is 14 amino acids long. V shed 9 bases and J shed 4 bases, with 19 bases lying between them. CDR3: CASMQPTSEYEQYF. CDR3 in DNA: TGTGCCAGTATGCAGCCCACCTCGGAATACGAGCAGTACTTC.

The chain couples TRBV4-2 to TRBJ2-1; 9 positions match TRBD2. V was clipped by 0 bases and J by 1 base; unmatched bases: 10. The CDR3 loop spans 19 amino acids. The V gene's germline CDR1 is LGHNA and CDR2 YNFKEQ. This chain's CDR3 is CASSQDGLAPKGSYNEQFF. CDR3 DNA sequence: TGTGCCAGCAGCCAAGACGGACTAGCGCCTAAGGGGTCCTACAATGAGCAGTTCTTC.

This clonotype was observed a single time. The rearrangement joins TRBV11-2 to TRBJ2-1; D is undetermined. Germline CDR1 is SGHAT and CDR2 is FQNNGV. The CDR3 runs to 18 residues. The V and J ends lost 4 bases and 10 bases respectively, with 29 bases between them. The CDR3 sequence is CASSSPPAGRLSSYEQFF. In nucleotides, the CDR3 is TGTGCCAGCAGCTCCCCGCCGGCTGGCCGGTTAAGCTCCTACGAGCAGTTCTTC.

This clonotype turned up a few times. This sequence joins TRBV7-9 and TRBJ1-2; a weak D match, TRBD1 (6 bases). The CDR3 consists of 14 residues. The germline CDR1 and CDR2 sequences are SEHNR and FQNEAQ (reference sequence). V was pared by 0 bases and J by 6 bases, with 11 bases between. The DNA for the CDR3 is TGTGCCAGCAGCTTAGCACAGGGCTCGGATGGCTACACCTTC. Protein: CASSLAQGSDGYTF.

The chain links TRBV3-1 to TRBJ1-2, with D possibly being TRBD1 (5 bases). CDR3 size: 15 residues. V was pared by 3 bases and J by 2 bases, with 13 bases between. The germline gives CDR1 LGHDT, CDR2 YNNKEL (reference sequence). DNA for the CDR3: TGTGCCAGCAGCCATGACAGTCGCGGCAACTATGGCTACACCTTC. It is translated as CASSHDSRGNYGYTF.

J is TRBJ2-5 and V is TRBV10-1; 8 bases are shared with TRBD2. The CDR3 covers 14 residues. Looked up from germline, CDR1 is WNHNN and CDR2 is SYGVQD (reference sequence). V trimming: 6 bases; J trimming: 6 bases; junction bases outside the gene matches: 9. The CDR3 bases are TGCGCCAGCAGCATCGGACTAGCCGGGCAGACCCAGTACTTC. It codes for CASSIGLAGQTQYF.